This T cell receptor beta chain was obtained from a study of T cells in Graves' hyperthyroidism and ophthalmopathy (dated by TCRdb to the late 2010s). About the full investigation: Peripheral blood samples were taken at initial diagnosis, before any treatment was given. The 95 to 100 discovery patients were randomly divided into training and test sets at a 7:3 ratio. Following sampling, methimazole starting at 30 mg daily was given to hyperthyroidism patients, and high-dose intravenous methylprednisolone was given to ophthalmopathy patients. TCR Vbeta CDR3 sequencing of approximately 140 peripheral blood samples (more than 40 ophthalmopathy, 75 hyperthyroidism and some 17 progressor patients) is reported in the paper. Prospective prediction of ophthalmopathy was tested in an independent validation cohort of approximately 18 hyperthyroidism patients and around 16 patients who later progressed to ophthalmopathy. A discovery cohort of roughly 100 patients, 43 with Graves' ophthalmopathy and 55 to 60 with stable Graves' hyperthyroidism, was used to find distinguishing TCR V-J signatures. Thyroid tissue and blood T-cell repertoires from six or seven Graves' hyperthyroidism patients were also compared in the study. What the research found in general, with its limitations: Most expanded thyroid clonotypes (frequency above 0.001) were also detected in blood, suggesting blood repertoires may reflect thyroid immune responses. Ophthalmopathy was separated from stable hyperthyroidism by a 13 V-J signature model, with about 86% sensitivity and just over 81% specificity obtained in cross-validation and 80%/75% obtained in testing. Sample size was not statistically predetermined, and investigators were not blinded to group allocation. In validation, progression to ophthalmopathy was predicted by the model with roughly 69% sensitivity and 72.22% specificity, a median of about 6.4 months before onset.

CDR1 and CDR2 (ENHRY, SYGVKD) derive from the germline V gene. The CDR3 sequence holds 15 residues, the cysteine and phenylalanine included. Kept here is only the CDR3 DNA, which spans 45 bases and is read in frame from base 1. V drops 10 bases and J drops 7 bases, leaving 25 bases in between. Hyperthyroidism patients were aged 18 to 65 years and newly diagnosed, with disease duration of less than 2 months. Exclusion was applied to patients with uncontrolled infections, other autoimmune diseases, pregnancy or lactation. Diagnoses were established on the basis of clinical symptoms, serum thyroxine and TRAb, thyroid ultrasound, and orbital computed tomography. Blood from progressor patients was collected at the time of first diagnosis with hyperthyroidism, before any ophthalmopathy symptoms had appeared. PBMCs were isolated from roughly 10 ml of fresh peripheral blood by Ficoll-Paque density gradient centrifugation. Patients classed as progressors first received a Graves' hyperthyroidism diagnosis and then went on to develop ophthalmopathy during follow-up. Total RNA was extracted with Trizol reagent, and quality was checked on an Agilent 2100 Bioanalyzer.

The sample holds many counts of this clonotype. The specificity of this receptor is unknown. One base away there is no much larger clone; base qualities are not given. TCR beta CDR3 regions were amplified from RNA transcripts. The TCR CDR3 was subjected to a first round of RT-PCR using the HTBI primer set and the Qiagen OneStep RT-PCR kit. Libraries were constructed in a second round of multiplex PCR, after which size selection and purification were carried out. Paired-end sequencing of the libraries was performed with 100 bp reads on an Illumina HiSeq2000. Concerning the study's data processing: SOAPnuke was used to process the raw data, removing reads that contained adapters or uncalled bases, had a mean Phred below 15, or lacked an exact match to the constant primer or identifier. High-quality paired reads were merged using COPE v1.2.5, and each unique nucleotide sequence was defined as a clonotype. MiTCR v1.1 was used to align the clonotypes against IMGT TRBV, TRBD and TRBJ reference segments. Analysis was restricted to V-J combinations with a frequency above 0.0001, which covered roughly 99% of repertoires. The TCS score was defined as F50 (clonal expansion) divided by E x V (chaos), with BLOSUM62-based TCRdist calculated between CDR3 peptides within each V-J. Welch's t-statistics and random forest reduced some 510 V-J features to fewer than 15, which were used in a naive Bayes classifier (R e1071). TCRdb handled the public reads itself, with Q25 trimming in fastp and clone calling in MiXCR, and kept productive beta chains. All rows with the same CDR3 protein become a single entry with the most common DNA and genes. None of the V and J calls come from the authors' own analysis; TCRdb made them. The sample data list over 700,000 distinct CDR3 sequences, and roughly 20% of these were observed just once. Roughly a sixth of the sample rests with the top ten.

The chain is made from TRBV10-3 and TRBJ1-2, with a tentative D gene TRBD1 over 6 matching bases. This TCR came from a woman between 45 and 60 years old with Graves' hyperthyroidism that later progressed to Graves' ophthalmopathy. Material for sequencing was blood. This receptor carries the CDR3 CANRRAEDRQFGYTF. The nucleotide sequence is TGTGCCAATAGGCGGGCGGAAGACAGGCAATTTGGCTACACCTTC.